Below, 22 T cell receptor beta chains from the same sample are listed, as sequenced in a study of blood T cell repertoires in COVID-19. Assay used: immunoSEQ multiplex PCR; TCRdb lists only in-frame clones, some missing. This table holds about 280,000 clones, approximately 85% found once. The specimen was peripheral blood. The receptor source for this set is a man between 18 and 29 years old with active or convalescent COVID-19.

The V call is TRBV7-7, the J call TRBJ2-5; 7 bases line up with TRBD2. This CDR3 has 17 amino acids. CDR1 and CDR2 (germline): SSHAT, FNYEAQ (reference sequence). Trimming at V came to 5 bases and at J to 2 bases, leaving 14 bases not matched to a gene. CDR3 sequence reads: CASSPSPGLTKQETQYF. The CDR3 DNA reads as TGTGCCAGCAGCCCCTCTCCGGGACTAACTAAACAAGAGACCCAGTACTTC. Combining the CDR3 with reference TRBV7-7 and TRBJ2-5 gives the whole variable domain GAGVSQSPRYKVTKRGQDVTLRCDPISSHATLYWYQQALGQGPEFLTYFNYEAQPDKSGLPSDRFSAERPEGSISTLTIQRTEQRDSAMYRCASSPSPGLTKQETQYFGPGTRLLVL.

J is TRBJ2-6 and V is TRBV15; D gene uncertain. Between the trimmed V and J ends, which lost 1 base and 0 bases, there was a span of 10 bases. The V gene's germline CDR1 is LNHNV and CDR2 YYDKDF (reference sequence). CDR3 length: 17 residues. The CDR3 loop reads CATSRGAISSGANVLTF. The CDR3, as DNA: TGTGCCACCAGCAGAGGGGCCATCAGCTCTGGGGCCAACGTCCTGACTTTC.

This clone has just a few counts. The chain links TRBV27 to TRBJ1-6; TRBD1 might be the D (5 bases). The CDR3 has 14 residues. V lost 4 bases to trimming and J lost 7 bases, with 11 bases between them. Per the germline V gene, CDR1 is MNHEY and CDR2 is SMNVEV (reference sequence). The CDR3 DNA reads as TGTGCCAGCAGTTCCGGACACAGCAATTCACCCCTCCACTTT. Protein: CASSSGHSNSPLHF.

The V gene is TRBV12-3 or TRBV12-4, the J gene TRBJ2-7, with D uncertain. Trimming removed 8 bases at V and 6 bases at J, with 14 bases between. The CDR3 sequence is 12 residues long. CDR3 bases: TGTGCCAGCGCGAGCTTTCCTGCCGAGCAGTACTTC. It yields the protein CASASFPAEQYF.

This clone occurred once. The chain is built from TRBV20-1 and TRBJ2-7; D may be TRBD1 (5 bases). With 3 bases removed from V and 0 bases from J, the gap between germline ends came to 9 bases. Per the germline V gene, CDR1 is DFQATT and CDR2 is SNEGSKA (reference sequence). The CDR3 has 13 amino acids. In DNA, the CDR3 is TGCAGTGCTAGTAGGGGATACTCCTACGAGCAGTACTTC. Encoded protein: CSASRGYSYEQYF.

The CDR3 DNA reads as TGTGCCAGTAAAATGGCGGATTCAGATACGCAGTATTTT. Its protein product is CASKMADSDTQYF. This chain uses TRBV19 with TRBJ2-3; D gene uncertain. Germline CDR1 reads LNHDA; CDR2 reads SQIVND (reference sequence). Trimming took off 7 bases at V and 4 bases at J, with 12 bases between the two ends. CDR3 length: 13 amino acids.

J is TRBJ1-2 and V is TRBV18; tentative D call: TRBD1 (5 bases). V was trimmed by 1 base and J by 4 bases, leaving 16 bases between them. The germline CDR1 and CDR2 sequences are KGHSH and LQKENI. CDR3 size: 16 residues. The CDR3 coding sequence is TGTGCCAGCTCACCACTCGCAGGCCAGGGAAGCTATGGCTACACCTTC. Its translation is CASSPLAGQGSYGYTF.

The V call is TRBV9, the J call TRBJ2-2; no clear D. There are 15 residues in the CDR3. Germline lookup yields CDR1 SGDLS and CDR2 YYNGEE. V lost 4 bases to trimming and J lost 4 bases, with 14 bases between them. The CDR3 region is CASSPGRVSTGELFF. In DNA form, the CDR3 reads TGTGCCAGCAGCCCCGGTCGGGTGAGCACCGGGGAGCTGTTTTTT. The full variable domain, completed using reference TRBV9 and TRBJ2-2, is DSGVTQTPKHLITATGQRVTLRCSPRSGDLSVYWYQQSLDQGLQFLIQYYNGEERAKGNILERFSAQQFPDLHSELNLSSLELGDSALYFCASSPGRVSTGELFFGEGSRLTVL.

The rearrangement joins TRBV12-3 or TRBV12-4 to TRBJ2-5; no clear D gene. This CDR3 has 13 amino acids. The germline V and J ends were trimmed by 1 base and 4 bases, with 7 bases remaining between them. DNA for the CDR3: TGTGCCAGCAGTTTAGGGCGGCCAGAGACCCAGTACTTC. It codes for CASSLGRPETQYF.

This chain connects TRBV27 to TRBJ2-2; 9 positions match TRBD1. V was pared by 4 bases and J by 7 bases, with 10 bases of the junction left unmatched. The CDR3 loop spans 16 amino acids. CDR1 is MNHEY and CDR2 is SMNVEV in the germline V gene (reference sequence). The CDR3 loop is CASSSWDRVENGELFF. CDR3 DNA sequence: TGTGCCAGCAGTTCCTGGGACAGGGTTGAAAACGGGGAGCTGTTTTTT.

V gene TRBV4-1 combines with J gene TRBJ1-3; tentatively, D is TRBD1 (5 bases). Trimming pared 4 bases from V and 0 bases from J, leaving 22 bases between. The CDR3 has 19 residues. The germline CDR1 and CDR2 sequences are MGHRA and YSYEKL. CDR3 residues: CASSPLQGTWGPSGNTIYF. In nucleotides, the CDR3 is TGCGCCAGCAGCCCCCTCCAAGGAACGTGGGGCCCCTCTGGAAACACCATATATTTT.

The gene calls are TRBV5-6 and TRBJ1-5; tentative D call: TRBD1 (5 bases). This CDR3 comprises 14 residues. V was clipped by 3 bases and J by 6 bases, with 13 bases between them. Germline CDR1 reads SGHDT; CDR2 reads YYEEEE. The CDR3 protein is CASSSGHGTQPQHF. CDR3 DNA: TGTGCCAGCAGCTCCGGACACGGCACTCAGCCCCAGCATTTT.

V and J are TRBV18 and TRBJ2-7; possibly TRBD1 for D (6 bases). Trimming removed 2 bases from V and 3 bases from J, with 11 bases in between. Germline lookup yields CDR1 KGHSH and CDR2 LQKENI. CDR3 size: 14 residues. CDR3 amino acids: CASSPGVGGYEQYF. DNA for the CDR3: TGTGCCAGCTCACCAGGAGTAGGGGGCTACGAGCAGTACTTC.

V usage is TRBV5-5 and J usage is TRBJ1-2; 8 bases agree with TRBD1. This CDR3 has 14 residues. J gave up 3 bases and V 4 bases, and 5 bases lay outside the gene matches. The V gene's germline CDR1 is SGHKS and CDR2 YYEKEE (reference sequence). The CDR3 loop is CASSPMDRDYGYTF. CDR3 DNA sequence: TGTGCCAGCAGCCCGATGGACAGGGACTATGGCTACACCTTC.

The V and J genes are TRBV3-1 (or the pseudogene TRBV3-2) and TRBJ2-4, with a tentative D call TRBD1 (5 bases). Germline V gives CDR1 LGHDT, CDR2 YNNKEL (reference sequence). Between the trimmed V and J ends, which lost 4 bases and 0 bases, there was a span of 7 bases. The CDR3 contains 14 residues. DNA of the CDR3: TGTGCCAGCAGCCGGACACCAGCCAAAAACATTCAGTACTTC. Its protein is CASSRTPAKNIQYF.

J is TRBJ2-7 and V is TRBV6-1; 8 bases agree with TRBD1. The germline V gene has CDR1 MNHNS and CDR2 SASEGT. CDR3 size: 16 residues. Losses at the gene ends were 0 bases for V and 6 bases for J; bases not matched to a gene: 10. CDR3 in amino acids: CASSEALGTGLSEQYF. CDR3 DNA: TGTGCCAGCAGTGAAGCCCTAGGGACAGGCCTCTCCGAGCAGTACTTC.

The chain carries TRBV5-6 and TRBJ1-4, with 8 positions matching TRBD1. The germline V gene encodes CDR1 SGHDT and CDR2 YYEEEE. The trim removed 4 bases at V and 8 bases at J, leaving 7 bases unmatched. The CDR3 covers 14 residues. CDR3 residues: CASSLRGPEEKLFF. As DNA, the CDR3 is TGTGCCAGCAGCCTCAGGGGGCCGGAGGAAAAACTGTTTTTT.

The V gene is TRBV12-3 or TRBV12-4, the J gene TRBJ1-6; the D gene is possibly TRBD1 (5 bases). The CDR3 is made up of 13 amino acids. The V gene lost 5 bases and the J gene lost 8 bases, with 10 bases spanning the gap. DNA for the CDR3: TGTGCCAGCAGTGAAACAGGATATTCACCCCTCCACTTT. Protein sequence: CASSETGYSPLHF.

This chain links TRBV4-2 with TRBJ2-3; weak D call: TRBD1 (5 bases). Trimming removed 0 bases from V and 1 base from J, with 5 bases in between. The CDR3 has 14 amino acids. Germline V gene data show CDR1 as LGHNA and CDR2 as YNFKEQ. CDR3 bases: TGTGCCAGCAGCCAAGAAGGGGGCACAGATACGCAGTATTTT. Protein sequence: CASSQEGGTDTQYF.

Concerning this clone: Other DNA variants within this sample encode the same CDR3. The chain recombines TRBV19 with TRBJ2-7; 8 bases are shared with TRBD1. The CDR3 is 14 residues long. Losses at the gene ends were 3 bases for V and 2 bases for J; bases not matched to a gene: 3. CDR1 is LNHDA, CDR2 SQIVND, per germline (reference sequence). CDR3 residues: CASSIAGGAYEQYF. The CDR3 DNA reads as TGTGCCAGTAGTATCGCAGGGGGCGCCTACGAGCAGTACTTC.

The chain's CDR3 is CASSPVGGANEQFF. For the CDR3, the DNA is TGTGCCAGCAGCCCAGTGGGGGGTGCGAATGAGCAGTTCTTC. The V call is TRBV7-2, the J call TRBJ2-1; tentative D call: TRBD2 (6 bases). V dropped 5 bases and J dropped 7 bases, with 15 bases sitting between them. The CDR3 length is 14 residues. From germline, CDR1 is SGHTA and CDR2 FQGNSA.

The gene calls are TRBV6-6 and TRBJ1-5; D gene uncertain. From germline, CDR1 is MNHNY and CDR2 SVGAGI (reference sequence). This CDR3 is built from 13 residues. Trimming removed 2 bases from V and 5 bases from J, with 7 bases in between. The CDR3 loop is CASSYRSDQPQHF. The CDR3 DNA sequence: TGTGCCAGCAGTTACCGGAGCGATCAGCCCCAGCATTTT.